Listed below are T cell receptor beta chains from one sample, sequenced in a study of T-cell memory formation after mild COVID-19. TCRdb independently ran MiXCR on the 5' RACE reads; one entry per CDR3 protein. The repertoire holds roughly 500,000 distinct CDR3 sequences, with about a fifth as singletons. The sample taken for sequencing was PBMCs or a T cell subset sorted from them (not recorded which). The source is an adult woman who had mild COVID-19 (a few samples of this study predate the infection). Cell type and time point are not known. CDR3s leave out the opening cysteine and the closing phenylalanine or tryptophan. Size is omitted from some rows. Given values are once, few, many or a class for expanded clones.

j_call v_call clone_size cdr3_aa
TRBJ1-1 TRBV7-2 NA ASSFRWHAF
TRBJ1-1 TRBV12-3/TRBV12-4 NA ASSPMTNTEAF
TRBJ2-1 TRBV7-2 NA ASSFWTSTDEQF
TRBJ1-5 TRBV5-1 NA ASSLDGRGQPQH
TRBJ2-2 TRBV6-2/TRBV6-3 NA ASRPGGTSGSLRPGELF
TRBJ2-7 TRBV6-2/TRBV6-3 NA ASSWGLATYEQY
TRBJ1-5 TRBV7-8 NA ASSSVSGVNQPQH
TRBJ2-1 TRBV4-2 NA ASSPPGDNEQF
TRBJ2-2 TRBV5-5 NA ASSLYSGGTGELF
TRBJ2-3 TRBV4-2 few ASSQEILAGSTDTQY
TRBJ1-5 TRBV7-2 many ASSLGQGGQPQH
TRBJ2-2 TRBV7-2 NA ASSTKQGAGGELF
TRBJ2-1 TRBV24-1 NA ATSDLGTGYNEQF
TRBJ2-5 TRBV6-5 few ASSYPRGQQETQY
TRBJ2-1 TRBV29-1 NA SLKGGGAGEQF
TRBJ2-7 TRBV4-1 few ASSEGQHYEQY
TRBJ2-2 TRBV23-1 few ASSRDRELF
TRBJ2-7 TRBV12-3/TRBV12-4 NA ASSTRGPSGGLDEQY
TRBJ2-4 TRBV24-1 NA ATSGEGANIQY
TRBJ1-4 TRBV4-2 NA ASSPAGTANEKLF
TRBJ1-1 TRBV20-1 many SARDLMGQGNF
TRBJ1-2 TRBV4-1 NA ASSHSGFYYGYT
TRBJ2-7 TRBV5-1 NA ASSRTSPGEQY
TRBJ2-1 TRBV7-9 NA ASSPRQFSYNEQF
TRBJ2-3 TRBV7-9 NA ASSSVRESEDTQY
TRBJ2-3 TRBV6-6 few ASSSQGKNTDTQY